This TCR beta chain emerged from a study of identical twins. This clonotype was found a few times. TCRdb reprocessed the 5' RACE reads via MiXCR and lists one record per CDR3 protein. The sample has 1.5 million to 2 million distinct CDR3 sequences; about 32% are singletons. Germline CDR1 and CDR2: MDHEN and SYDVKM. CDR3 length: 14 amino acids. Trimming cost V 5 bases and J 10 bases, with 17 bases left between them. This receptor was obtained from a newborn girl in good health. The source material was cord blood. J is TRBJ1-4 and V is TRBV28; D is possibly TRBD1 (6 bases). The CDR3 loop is CASSDTYREGKLFF. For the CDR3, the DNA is TGTGCCAGCAGTGATACATACAGGGAAGGAAAACTGTTTTTT.